The TCR beta chain described here comes from a study of beta chain features in type 1 diabetes. V dropped 3 bases and J dropped 8; count of bases not matched to a gene: 4. The CDR3 consists of 14 residues. The germline gives CDR1 SNHLY, CDR2 FYNNEI. Study-wide results and caveats: Significant though moderate, a shortening of TCRB CDR3s appeared in all four CD4+ subsets of Type 1 diabetes patients. Patients with type 1 diabetes showed fewer VDJ junction insertions and more deletions.

The study reverse transcribed the entire isolated RNA, so it sequenced expressed TCRB transcripts. Reads from naive, central memory and regulatory T cell samples averaged about 3.3 million. Assay: immunoSEQ multiplex PCR; the TCRdb copy retains only in-frame clones and omits some. The sample records around 150,000 clones, about 10% being singletons. Sorting that relied on CD45RO/CCR7/CD25/CD127/CD95/CD27 yielded CD4+ naive, central memory, regulatory and stem cell-like memory cells. This clone was detected ten times or more. Its antigen is not known. The sample taken for sequencing was central memory CD4+ T cells from blood. This TCR was recovered from a woman in her 30s with type 1 diabetes. The V call is TRBV2, the J call TRBJ2-1, with 10 bases lining up with TRBD2. CDR3 coding DNA: TGTGCCAGCAGTGAGCCTAGCGGGAGCGATGAGCAGTTCTTC. This sequence encodes CASSEPSGSDEQFF.